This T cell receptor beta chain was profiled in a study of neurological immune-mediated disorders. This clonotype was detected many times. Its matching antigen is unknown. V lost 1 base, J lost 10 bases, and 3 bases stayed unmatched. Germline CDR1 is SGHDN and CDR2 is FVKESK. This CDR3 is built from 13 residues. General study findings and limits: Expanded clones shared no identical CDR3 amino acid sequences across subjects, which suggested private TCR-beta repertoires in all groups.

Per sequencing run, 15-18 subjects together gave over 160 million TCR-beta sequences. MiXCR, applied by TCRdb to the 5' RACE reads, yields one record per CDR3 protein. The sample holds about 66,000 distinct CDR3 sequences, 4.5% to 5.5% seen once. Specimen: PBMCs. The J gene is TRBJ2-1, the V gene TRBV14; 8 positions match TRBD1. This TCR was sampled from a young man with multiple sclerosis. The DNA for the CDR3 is TGTGCCAGCAGCCAAGTTGGACAGGGAGAGCAGTTCTTC. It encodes CASSQVGQGEQFF.